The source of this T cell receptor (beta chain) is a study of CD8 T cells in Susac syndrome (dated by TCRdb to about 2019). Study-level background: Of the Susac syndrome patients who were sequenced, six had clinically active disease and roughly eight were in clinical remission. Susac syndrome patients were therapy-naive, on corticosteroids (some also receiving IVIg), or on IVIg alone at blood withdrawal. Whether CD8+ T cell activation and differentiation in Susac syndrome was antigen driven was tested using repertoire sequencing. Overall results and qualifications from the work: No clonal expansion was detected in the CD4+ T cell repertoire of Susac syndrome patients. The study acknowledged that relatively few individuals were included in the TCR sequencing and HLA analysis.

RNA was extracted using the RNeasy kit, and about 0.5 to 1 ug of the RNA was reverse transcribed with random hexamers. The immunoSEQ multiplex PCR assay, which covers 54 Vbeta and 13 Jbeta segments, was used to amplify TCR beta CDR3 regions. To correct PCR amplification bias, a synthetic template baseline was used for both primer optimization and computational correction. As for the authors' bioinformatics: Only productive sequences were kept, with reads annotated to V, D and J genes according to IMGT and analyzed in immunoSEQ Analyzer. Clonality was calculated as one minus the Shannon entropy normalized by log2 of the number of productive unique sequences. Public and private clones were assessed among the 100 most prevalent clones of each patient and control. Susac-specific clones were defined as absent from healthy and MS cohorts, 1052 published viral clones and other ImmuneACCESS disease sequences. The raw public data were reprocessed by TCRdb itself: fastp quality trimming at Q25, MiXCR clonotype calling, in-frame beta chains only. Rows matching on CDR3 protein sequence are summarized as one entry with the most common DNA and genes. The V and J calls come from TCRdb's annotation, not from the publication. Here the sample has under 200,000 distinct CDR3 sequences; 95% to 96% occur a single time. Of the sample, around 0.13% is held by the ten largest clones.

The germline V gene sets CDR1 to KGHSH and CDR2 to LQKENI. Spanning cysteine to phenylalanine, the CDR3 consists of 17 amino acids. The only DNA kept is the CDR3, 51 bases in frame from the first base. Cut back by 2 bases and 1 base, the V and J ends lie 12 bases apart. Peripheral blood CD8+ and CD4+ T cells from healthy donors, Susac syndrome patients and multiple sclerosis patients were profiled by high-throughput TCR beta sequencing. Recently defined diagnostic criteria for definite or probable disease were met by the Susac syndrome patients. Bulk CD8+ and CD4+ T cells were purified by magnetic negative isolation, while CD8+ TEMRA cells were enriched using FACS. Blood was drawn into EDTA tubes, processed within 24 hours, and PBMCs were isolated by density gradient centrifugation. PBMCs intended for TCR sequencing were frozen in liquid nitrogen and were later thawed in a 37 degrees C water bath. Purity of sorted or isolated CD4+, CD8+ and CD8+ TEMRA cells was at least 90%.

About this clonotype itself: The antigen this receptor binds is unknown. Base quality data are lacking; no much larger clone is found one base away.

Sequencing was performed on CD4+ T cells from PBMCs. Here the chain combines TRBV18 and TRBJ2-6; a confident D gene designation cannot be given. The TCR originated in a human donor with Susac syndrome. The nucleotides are TGTGCCAGCTCACCATACTCGGGTACATCTGGGGCCAACGTCCTGACTTTC. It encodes CASSPYSGTSGANVLTF.